This TCR beta chain was sequenced for a study of blood T cell repertoires in COVID-19. CDR3 length equals 15 residues. The V gene lost 0 bases and the J gene lost 7 bases, with 13 bases spanning the gap. Germline loops: CDR1 SGHTA, CDR2 FQGNSA. Measured with immunoSEQ multiplex PCR; TCRdb has only the in-frame clones, and not every one. The data show 200,000 to 300,000 clones, approximately 90% seen once. This clone came up a few times. V gene TRBV7-2 combines with J gene TRBJ1-5; D remains unclear. What was sequenced was PBMCs or T cells enriched from blood (not recorded which). This clonotype was sampled from a woman in her twenties or thirties who had recovered from COVID-19. Here the CDR3 reads CASSLAIGVGQPQHF. The CDR3 DNA is TGTGCCAGCAGCTTAGCGATCGGGGTTGGACAGCCCCAGCATTTT.